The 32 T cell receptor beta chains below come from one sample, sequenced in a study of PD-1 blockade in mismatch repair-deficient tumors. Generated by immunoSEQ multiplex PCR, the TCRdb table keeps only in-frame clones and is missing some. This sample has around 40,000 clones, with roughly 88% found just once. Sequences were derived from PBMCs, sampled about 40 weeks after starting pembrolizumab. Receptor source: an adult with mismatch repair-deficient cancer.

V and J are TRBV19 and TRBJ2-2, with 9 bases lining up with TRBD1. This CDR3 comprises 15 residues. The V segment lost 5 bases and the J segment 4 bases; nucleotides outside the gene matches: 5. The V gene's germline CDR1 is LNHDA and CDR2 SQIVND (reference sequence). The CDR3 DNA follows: TGTGCCAGTAGTGTCCGACAGGGGGGCACCGGGGAGCTGTTTTTT. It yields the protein CASSVRQGGTGELFF.

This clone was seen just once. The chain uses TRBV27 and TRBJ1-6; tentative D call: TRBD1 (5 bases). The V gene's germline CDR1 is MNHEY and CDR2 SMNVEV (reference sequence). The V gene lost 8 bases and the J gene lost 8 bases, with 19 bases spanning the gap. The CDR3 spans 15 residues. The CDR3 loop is CASPWRGRRDSPLHF. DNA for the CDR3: TGTGCCAGCCCTTGGAGGGGCAGGAGGGATTCACCCCTCCACTTT.

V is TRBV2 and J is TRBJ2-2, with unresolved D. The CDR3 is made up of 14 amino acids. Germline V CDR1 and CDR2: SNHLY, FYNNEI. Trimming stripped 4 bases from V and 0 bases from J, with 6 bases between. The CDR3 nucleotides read TGTGCCAGCAGTGTGTCGGCGAACACCGGGGAGCTGTTTTTT. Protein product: CASSVSANTGELFF.

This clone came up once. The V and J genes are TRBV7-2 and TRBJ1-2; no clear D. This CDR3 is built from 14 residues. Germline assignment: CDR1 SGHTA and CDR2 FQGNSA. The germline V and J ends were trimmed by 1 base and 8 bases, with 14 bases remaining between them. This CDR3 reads CASSLDFGSLGYTF. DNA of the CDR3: TGTGCCAGCAGCTTAGACTTCGGTTCGTTGGGCTACACCTTC. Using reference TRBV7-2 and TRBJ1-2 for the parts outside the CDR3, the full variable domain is GAGVSQSPSNKVTEKGKDVELRCDPISGHTALYWYRQSLGQGLEFLIYFQGNSAPDKSGLPSDRFSAERTGGSVSTLTIQRTQQEDSAVYLCASSLDFGSLGYTFGSGTRLTVV.

CDR3 coding DNA: TGTGCCAGCAGCTTAACCGACGGTCGTGGCAGGGGCCAAGATACGCAGTATTTT. This codes for CASSLTDGRGRGQDTQYF. The V gene is TRBV7-8, the J gene TRBJ2-3, with D tentatively TRBD1 (6 bases). Germline V gene data show CDR1 as SGHVS and CDR2 as FQNEAQ. This CDR3 region has 18 residues. V was shortened by 2 bases and J by 5 bases, with 23 bases between the two germline ends.

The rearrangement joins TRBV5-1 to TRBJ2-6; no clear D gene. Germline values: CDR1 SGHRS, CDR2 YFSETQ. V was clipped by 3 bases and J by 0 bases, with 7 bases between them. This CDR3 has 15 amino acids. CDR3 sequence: CASSSYSSGANVLTF. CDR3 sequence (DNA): TGCGCCAGCAGCTCCTATAGCTCTGGGGCCAACGTCCTGACTTTC.

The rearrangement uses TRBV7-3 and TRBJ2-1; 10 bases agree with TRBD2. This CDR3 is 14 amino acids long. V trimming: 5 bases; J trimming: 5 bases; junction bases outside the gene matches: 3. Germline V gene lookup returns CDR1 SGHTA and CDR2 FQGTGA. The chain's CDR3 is CASSRTSGNNEQFF. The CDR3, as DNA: TGTGCCAGCAGCCGGACTAGCGGTAACAATGAGCAGTTCTTC.

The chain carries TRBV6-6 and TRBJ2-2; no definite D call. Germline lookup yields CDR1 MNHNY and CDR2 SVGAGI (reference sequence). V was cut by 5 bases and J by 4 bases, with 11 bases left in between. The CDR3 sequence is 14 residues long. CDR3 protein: CASSTGFGTGELFF. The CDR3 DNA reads TGTGCCAGCAGTACGGGTTTTGGCACCGGGGAGCTGTTTTTT.

The CDR3 here is CASSLDQIQETQYF. DNA of the CDR3: TGCGCCAGCAGCTTGGACCAGATCCAAGAGACCCAGTACTTC. J is TRBJ2-5 and V is TRBV5-1; the D is unclear. Between the trimmed V and J ends, which lost 0 bases and 1 base, there was a span of 7 bases. Germline V gene sequence: CDR1 SGHRS, CDR2 YFSETQ. The CDR3 consists of 14 residues.

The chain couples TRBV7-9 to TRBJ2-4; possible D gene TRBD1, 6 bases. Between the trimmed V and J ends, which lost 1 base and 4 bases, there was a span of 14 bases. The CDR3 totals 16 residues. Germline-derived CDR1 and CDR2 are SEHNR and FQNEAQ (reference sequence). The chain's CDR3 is CASSLGAGVMKNIQYF. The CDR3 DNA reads TGTGCCAGCAGCTTAGGGGCAGGGGTCATGAAAAACATTCAGTACTTC. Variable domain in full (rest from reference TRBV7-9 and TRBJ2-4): DTGVSQNPRHKITKRGQNVTFRCDPISEHNRLYWYRQTLGQGPEFLTYFQNEAQLEKSRLLSDRFSAERPKGSFSTLEIQRTEQGDSAMYLCASSLGAGVMKNIQYFGAGTRLSVL.

CDR3 DNA: TGTGCCAGCTCACAGGGTACTAGCGGTTACAATGAGCAGTTCTTC. Its translation: CASSQGTSGYNEQFF. The chain joins TRBV18 to TRBJ2-1; 8 bases line up with TRBD2. Germline values: CDR1 KGHSH, CDR2 LQKENI. The CDR3 runs 15 residues. The ends lost 4 bases at V and 4 bases at J; junction bases unmatched: 6.

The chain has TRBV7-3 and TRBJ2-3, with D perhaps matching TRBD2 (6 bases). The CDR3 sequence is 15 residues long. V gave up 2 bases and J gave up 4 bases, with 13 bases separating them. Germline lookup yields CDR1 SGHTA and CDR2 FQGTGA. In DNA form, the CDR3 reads TGTGCCAGCAGCTTACGTCTCGGGAGCGCAGATACGCAGTATTTT. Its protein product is CASSLRLGSADTQYF. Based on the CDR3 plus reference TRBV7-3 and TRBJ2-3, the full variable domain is GAGVSQTPSNKVTEKGKYVELRCDPISGHTALYWYRQSLGQGPEFLIYFQGTGAADDSGLPNDRFFAVRPEGSVSTLKIQRTERGDSAVYLCASSLRLGSADTQYFGPGTRLTVL.

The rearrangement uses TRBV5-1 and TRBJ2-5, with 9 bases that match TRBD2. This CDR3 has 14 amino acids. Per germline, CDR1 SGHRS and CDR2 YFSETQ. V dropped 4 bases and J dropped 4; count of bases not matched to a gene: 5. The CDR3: CASSPGTSRETQYF. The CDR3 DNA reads TGCGCCAGCAGCCCAGGGACTAGCAGAGAGACCCAGTACTTC.

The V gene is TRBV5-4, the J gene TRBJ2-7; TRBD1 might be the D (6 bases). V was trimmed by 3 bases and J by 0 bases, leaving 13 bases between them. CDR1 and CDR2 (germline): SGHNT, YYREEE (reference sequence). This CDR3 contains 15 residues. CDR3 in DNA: TGTGCCAGCAGCTCTCGACAGGCGCCCTCCTACGAGCAGTACTTC. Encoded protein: CASSSRQAPSYEQYF.

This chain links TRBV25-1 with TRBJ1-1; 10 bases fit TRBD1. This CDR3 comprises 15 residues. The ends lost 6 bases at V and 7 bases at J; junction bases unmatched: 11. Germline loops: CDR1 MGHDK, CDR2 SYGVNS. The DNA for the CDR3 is TGTGCCAGCAGCCTGACCAGGACAGGGGGGGGTGAAGCTTTCTTT. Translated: CASSLTRTGGGEAFF.

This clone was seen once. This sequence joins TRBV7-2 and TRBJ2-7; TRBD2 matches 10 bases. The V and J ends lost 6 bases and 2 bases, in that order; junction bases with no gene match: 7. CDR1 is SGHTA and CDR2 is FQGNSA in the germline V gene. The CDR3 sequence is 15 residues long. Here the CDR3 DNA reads TGTGCCAGCAGATTCACTAGCGGGGATACCTACGAGCAGTACTTC. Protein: CASRFTSGDTYEQYF.

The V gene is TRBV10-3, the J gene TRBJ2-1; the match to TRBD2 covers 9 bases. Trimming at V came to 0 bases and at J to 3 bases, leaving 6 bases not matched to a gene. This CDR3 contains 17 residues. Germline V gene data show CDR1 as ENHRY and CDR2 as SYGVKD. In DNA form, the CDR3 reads TGTGCCATCAGTGAGTCGAAGGCTAGCGGGGACTACAATGAGCAGTTCTTC. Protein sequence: CAISESKASGDYNEQFF.

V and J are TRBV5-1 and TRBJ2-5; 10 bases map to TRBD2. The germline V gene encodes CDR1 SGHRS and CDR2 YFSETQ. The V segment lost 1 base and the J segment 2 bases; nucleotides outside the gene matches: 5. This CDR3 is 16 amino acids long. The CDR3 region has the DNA TGCGCCAGCAGCTTGAGGGTAGCGGGAGGTCAAGAGACCCAGTACTTC. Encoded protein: CASSLRVAGGQETQYF.

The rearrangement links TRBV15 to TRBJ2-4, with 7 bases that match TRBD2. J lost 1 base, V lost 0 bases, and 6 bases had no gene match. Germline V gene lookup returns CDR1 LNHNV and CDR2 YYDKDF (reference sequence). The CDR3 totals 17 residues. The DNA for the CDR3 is TGTGCCACCAGCAGAGATGAGGCGGGAGAGGCCAAAAACATTCAGTACTTC. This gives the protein CATSRDEAGEAKNIQYF. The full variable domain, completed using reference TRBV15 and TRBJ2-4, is DAMVIQNPRYQVTQFGKPVTLSCSQTLNHNVMYWYQQKSSQAPKLLFHYYDKDFNNEADTPDNFQSRRPNTSFCFLDIRSPGLGDTAMYLCATSRDEAGEAKNIQYFGAGTRLSVL.

Here the CDR3 DNA reads TGTGCCAGCAGCTTAGACTTGGGGGGGATGAAGACCCAGTACTTC. Translated, it gives CASSLDLGGMKTQYF. J is TRBJ2-5 and V is TRBV7-6, with 7 bases lining up with TRBD2. CDR3 length: 15 residues. Looked up from germline, CDR1 is SGHVS and CDR2 is FNYEAQ. V trimming: 1 base; J trimming: 6 bases; junction bases outside the gene matches: 8.

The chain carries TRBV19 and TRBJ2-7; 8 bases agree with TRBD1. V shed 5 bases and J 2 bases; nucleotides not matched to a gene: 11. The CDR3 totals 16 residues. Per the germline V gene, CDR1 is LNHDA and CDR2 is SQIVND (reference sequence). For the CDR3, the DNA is TGTGCCAGTAGTGCCTTAGACAGGGGAACGACCTACGAGCAGTACTTC. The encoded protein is CASSALDRGTTYEQYF.

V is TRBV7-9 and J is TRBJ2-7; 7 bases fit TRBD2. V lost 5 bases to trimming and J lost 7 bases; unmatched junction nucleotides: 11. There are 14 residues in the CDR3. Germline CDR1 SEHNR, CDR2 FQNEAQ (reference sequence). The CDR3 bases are TGTGCCAGCAGCCCTAGAAGTCGGCGGGAGGAGCAGTACTTC. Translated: CASSPRSRREEQYF.

The CDR3 DNA reads as TGCGCCAGCAGCCCGAAGATAGTGACAGGGAAATCTTTTTCAAGTAATGAAAAACTGTTTTTT. It encodes CASSPKIVTGKSFSSNEKLFF. V gene TRBV4-1 combines with J gene TRBJ1-4; 7 nucleotides agree with TRBD1. CDR3 length: 21 amino acids. Per germline, CDR1 MGHRA and CDR2 YSYEKL. V shed 4 bases and J 4 bases; nucleotides not matched to a gene: 24.

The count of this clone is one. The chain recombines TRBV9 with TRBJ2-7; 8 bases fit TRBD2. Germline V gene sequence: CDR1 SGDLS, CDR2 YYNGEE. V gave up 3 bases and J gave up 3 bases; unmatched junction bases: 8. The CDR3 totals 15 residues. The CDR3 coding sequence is TGTGCCAGCAGCGCGGGGGGGACTATAGACTACGAGCAGTACTTC. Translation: CASSAGGTIDYEQYF.

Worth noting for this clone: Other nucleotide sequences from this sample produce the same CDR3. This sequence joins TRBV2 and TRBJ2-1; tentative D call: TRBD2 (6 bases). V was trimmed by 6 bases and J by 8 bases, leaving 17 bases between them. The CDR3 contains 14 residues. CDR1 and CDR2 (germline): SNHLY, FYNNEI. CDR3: CASSLYRTTDEQFF. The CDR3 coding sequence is TGTGCCAGCAGCCTCTACCGGACTACCGATGAGCAGTTCTTC.

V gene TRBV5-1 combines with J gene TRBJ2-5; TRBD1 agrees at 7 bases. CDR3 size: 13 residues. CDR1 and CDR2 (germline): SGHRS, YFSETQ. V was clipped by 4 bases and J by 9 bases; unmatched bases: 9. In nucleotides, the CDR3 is TGCGCCAGCAGCGGGGACAGTCTGTTGGCCCAGTACTTC. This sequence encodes CASSGDSLLAQYF.

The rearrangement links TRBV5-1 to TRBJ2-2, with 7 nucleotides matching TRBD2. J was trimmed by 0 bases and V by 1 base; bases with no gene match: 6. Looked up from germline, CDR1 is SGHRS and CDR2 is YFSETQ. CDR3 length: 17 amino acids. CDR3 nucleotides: TGCGCCAGCAGCTTGTTGAGCGGGGTTACGAACACCGGGGAGCTGTTTTTT. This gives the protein CASSLLSGVTNTGELFF.

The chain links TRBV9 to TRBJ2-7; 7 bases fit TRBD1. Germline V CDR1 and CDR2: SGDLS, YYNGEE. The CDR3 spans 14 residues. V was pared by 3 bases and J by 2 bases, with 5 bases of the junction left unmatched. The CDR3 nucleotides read TGTGCCAGCAGCGAACAGGGGTCGACCTACGAGCAGTACTTC. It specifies CASSEQGSTYEQYF. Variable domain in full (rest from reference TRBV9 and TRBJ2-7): DSGVTQTPKHLITATGQRVTLRCSPRSGDLSVYWYQQSLDQGLQFLIQYYNGEERAKGNILERFSAQQFPDLHSELNLSSLELGDSALYFCASSEQGSTYEQYFGPGTRLTVT.

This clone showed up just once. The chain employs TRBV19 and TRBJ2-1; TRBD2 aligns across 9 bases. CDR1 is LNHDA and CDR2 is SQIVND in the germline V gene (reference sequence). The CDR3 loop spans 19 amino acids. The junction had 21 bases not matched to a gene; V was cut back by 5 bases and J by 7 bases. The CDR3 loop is CASSREGLAGWAGENEQFF. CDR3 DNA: TGTGCCAGTAGTCGAGAGGGACTAGCTGGATGGGCCGGGGAAAATGAGCAGTTCTTC.

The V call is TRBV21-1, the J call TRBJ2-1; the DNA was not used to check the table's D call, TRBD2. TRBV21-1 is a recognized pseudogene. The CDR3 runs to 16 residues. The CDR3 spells CASSKHGVPGGNEQFF. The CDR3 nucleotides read TGTGCCAGCAGCAAGCACGGGGTCCCGGGAGGCAATGAGCAGTTCTTC.

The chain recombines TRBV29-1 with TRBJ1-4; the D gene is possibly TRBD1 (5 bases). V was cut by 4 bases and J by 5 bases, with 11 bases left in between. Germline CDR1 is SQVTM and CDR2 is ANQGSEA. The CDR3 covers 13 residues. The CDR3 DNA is TGCAGCGTTGTTAAGGGGCAGAATGAAAAACTGTTTTTT. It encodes CSVVKGQNEKLFF.

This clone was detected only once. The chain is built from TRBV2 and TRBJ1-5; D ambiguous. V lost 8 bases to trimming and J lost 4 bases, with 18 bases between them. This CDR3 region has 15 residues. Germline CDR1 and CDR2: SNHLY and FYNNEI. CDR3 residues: CASVFAPGVNQPQHF. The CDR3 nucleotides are TGTGCCAGCGTTTTTGCCCCGGGAGTAAATCAGCCCCAGCATTTT.